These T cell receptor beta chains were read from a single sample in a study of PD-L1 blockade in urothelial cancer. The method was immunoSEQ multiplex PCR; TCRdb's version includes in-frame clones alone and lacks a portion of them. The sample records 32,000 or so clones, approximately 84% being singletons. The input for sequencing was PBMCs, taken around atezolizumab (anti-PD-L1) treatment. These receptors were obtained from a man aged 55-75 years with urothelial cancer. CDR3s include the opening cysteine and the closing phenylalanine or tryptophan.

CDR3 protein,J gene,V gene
CASSGLAGTTYNEQFF,TRBJ2-1,TRBV5-6
CASSFQGLQPQHF,TRBJ1-5,TRBV7-2
CSVATGTAYGYTF,TRBJ1-2,TRBV29-1
CAIKGQGLTEAFF,TRBJ1-1,TRBV28
CASSDIYEQYF,TRBJ2-7,TRBV25-1
CAISDYRTGDTEAFF,TRBJ1-1,TRBV10-3
CASSQVGVSGESSYEQYF,TRBJ2-7,TRBV4-2
CASSYGLAGGYEQFF,TRBJ2-1,TRBV6-6
CASLSQGSTGELFF,TRBJ2-2,TRBV2
CASRDRGPYEQYF,TRBJ2-7,TRBV19
CASSDNGGQGLSYNEQFF,TRBJ2-1,TRBV9
CASSLATNQETQYF,TRBJ2-5,TRBV5-6
CASRRGVLMNTEAFF,TRBJ1-1,TRBV6-5
CASSPPGTGYEQYF,TRBJ2-7,TRBV18
CSVGGDRKLFF,TRBJ1-4,TRBV29-1
CASSSRVPGELFF,TRBJ2-2,TRBV27
CATKDLSGSGGPDTQYF,TRBJ2-3,TRBV15
CARGSMNEQYF,TRBJ2-7,TRBV30
CASSPPAGLKETQYF,TRBJ2-5,TRBV18
CASSGQASYEQYF,TRBJ2-7,TRBV4-2
CASSIQTSGRAGEQFF,TRBJ2-1,TRBV19
CASSPQPQGLAGVQYF,TRBJ2-7,TRBV18
CASSTPRSSYNEQFF,TRBJ2-1,TRBV18
CASGGHRFESSYNSPLHF,TRBJ1-6,TRBV28
CASRLMDRASYEQYF,TRBJ2-7,TRBV2
CASSPPGQGAVSGYTF,TRBJ1-2,TRBV5-4
CASSLGRGGTEQYF,TRBJ2-7,TRBV5-1
CASSPVVGTSNGEQFF,TRBJ2-1,TRBV4-2